This T cell receptor (beta chain) was retrieved from a study of response to subunit inactivated influenza vaccine. MiXCR was run by TCRdb on the RT-PCR reads, yielding one entry per CDR3 protein. The profile shows 750,000 to 850,000 distinct CDR3 sequences, less than 20% of them singletons. This clonotype appeared many times. As yet, its antigen is unknown. Study-wide results and limits: Each seasonal influenza vaccination, the authors suggested, recruits few new T cells.

V lost 3 bases, J lost 7 bases, and 13 bases lay in between. The CDR3 sequence is 13 residues long. The germline gives CDR1 SQVTM, CDR2 ANQGSEA. This sample comprised PBMCs from blood, obtained roughly 5 days after vaccination. This clonotype was obtained from a man aged 50-59 years who received an inactivated influenza vaccine. The chain links TRBV29-1 to TRBJ2-1; D perhaps matches TRBD1 (6 bases). CDR3 nucleotide sequence: TGCAGCGTTGATACTGGGGGCGAGAATGAGCAGTTCTTC. Amino acid sequence: CSVDTGGENEQFF.